This T cell receptor beta chain was documented in a study of T cell responses to AZD1222 COVID-19 vaccine (dated by TCRdb to about 2021). Turning to the overall study: AZD1222 recipients whose second dose came at about 4 weeks and those whose second dose came at about 12 weeks were combined into one group, since spike-specific TCR depth and breadth did not differ between the two schedules. Enrollment into the trials was organized by age into subgroups of 18-55, 56-69 and 70-plus years, and those subgroups contained roughly 150, 30 and 60 TCR-sequenced participants, respectively. A total of 233 trial participants underwent TCR sequencing, of whom 207 received two doses of AZD1222 and some 26 received two doses of the MenACWY control vaccine. General findings and caveats noted by the study authors: In the small 56-69-year group, the increase in depth fell short of significance, most likely because of low power. Conclusions about previously exposed vaccinees are limited because only six or seven AZD1222 recipients were SARS-CoV-2 seropositive at baseline. The vaccine-associated CD4 TCRs covered the entire spike protein, and the dominant responses fell in regions 160-218 and 743-854. No day 14 peak-response samples were available, so repertoires were characterized only after the peak T cell response. A significant rise in spike-specific TCR breadth and depth was observed after two AZD1222 doses relative to day 0 and relative to MenACWY recipients. Participants were mostly white British, with more females than males. The authors suggested clonal diversity may have been underestimated. Epitopes outside the regions mutated in the B.1.351 and B.1.1.7 variants were reportedly recognized by nearly half of the unique spike-specific TCRs.

Worth noting for this clone: This receptor's antigen is unknown. Within one base of it there is no much larger clone, and no base qualities were kept.

This specimen's time point label, interpreted: baseline before first vaccination. Vaccinee samples were obtained from the UK trials COV001 and COV002, which included a single-blind randomized controlled phase 2/3 trial of AZD1222 (ChAdOx1 nCoV-19) in healthy adults. For TCRbeta chain sequencing, PBMC samples were collected from trial participants at day 0 and at day 28 after the second dose. The germline V gene encodes CDR1 MNHEY and CDR2 SMNVEV (reference sequence). The junction carries 10 bases between V and J, which are trimmed by 8 bases and 2 bases respectively. The CDR3 numbers 13 residues from cysteine through phenylalanine. Here the CDR3 DNA is all that survives: 39 bases in frame from base 1. The CDR3 regions of human TCRbeta chains were analyzed by immunosequencing. Regarding the original processing steps: TCRs in the repertoires were compared against a reference library of SARS-CoV-2-specific TCRs that had been generated with the MIRA antigen-specificity platform. Breadth was defined as the fraction of unique TCRs that were SARS-CoV-2-associated, and depth was defined as the fraction of total T cells that were SARS-CoV-2-associated. Using the MIRA data, every spike-specific TCR was mapped to the spike region that the TCR reacted to and assigned to either a CD4 or a CD8 class. Log10-transformed breadth and depth values were compared by one-way ANOVA with Sidak's multiple comparisons tests. TCRdb carries this immuneACCESS record with in-frame sequences only. Its versions omit some clonotypes, under half of them owing to an unresolved V gene in the studies checked, with the rest unexplained. That table gives V, J and clone size, and the DNA gave D and trimming. The sample has some 120,000 clones on record, around 89% of them singletons. In total, the top ten clones hold less than 2% of the sample.

The clonotype was recovered from an adult in good health. The input for sequencing was peripheral blood, taken on day 0 of AZD1222 vaccination. This receptor chain uses TRBV27 and TRBJ1-5, with TRBD1 tentatively as D gene (5 bases match). The DNA is as follows: TGTGCCAGCGGGGGGACGGGCAATCAGCCCCAGCATTTT. The resulting protein is CASGGTGNQPQHF.